A single sample gave rise to the 9 T cell receptor beta chains below, sequenced in a study of T cell responses to AZD1222 COVID-19 vaccine. Generated by immunoSEQ multiplex PCR, the TCRdb table keeps only in-frame clones and is missing some. The top ten hold around 1.7% of the sample, which has about 170,000 clones, roughly 89% seen once. Here the sequenced sample was peripheral blood, taken on day 0 of AZD1222 vaccination. These receptors originate from an adult in good health.

The chain links TRBV6-5 to TRBJ1-6, with D possibly TRBD1 on 5 matching bases. V was trimmed by 0 bases and J by 6 bases, leaving 9 bases between them. CDR1 MNHEY and CDR2 SVGAGI come from the germline V gene. This CDR3 has 15 amino acids. CDR3 sequence: CASSYSGRSNSPLHF. CDR3 coding DNA: TGTGCCAGCAGTTACTCGGGACGGAGTAATTCACCCCTCCACTTT.

The genes are TRBV7-2 and TRBJ1-2; D is perhaps TRBD1 (5 bases). The CDR3 consists of 14 residues. Germline V CDR1 and CDR2: SGHTA, FQGNSA. Trimming removed 2 bases at V and 3 bases at J, with 10 bases between. Written as DNA, the CDR3 is TGTGCCAGCAGCTTACTCAGGGTGGACTATGGCTACACCTTC. This translates into CASSLLRVDYGYTF.

The chain recombines TRBV6-1 with TRBJ1-2; D unresolved. CDR1 MNHNS and CDR2 SASEGT come from the germline V gene. The CDR3 is made up of 15 amino acids. The germline V and J ends were trimmed by 0 bases and 6 bases, with 14 bases remaining between them. The CDR3 protein is CASSEASGRNHGYTF. CDR3 nucleotide sequence: TGTGCCAGCAGTGAAGCTTCCGGAAGAAATCATGGCTACACCTTC.

The rearrangement uses TRBV19 and TRBJ1-4, with TRBD1 identical over 8 bases. The CDR3 contains 17 residues. CDR1 is LNHDA and CDR2 is SQIVND in the germline V gene (reference sequence). Trimming at V came to 6 bases and at J to 4 bases, leaving 13 bases not matched to a gene. This chain's CDR3 is CASSIEEQGDHNEKLFF. The CDR3 DNA sequence: TGTGCCAGTAGCATCGAGGAACAGGGGGACCATAATGAAAAACTGTTTTTT.

V gene TRBV18 combines with J gene TRBJ1-1; D is unclear. Trimming stripped 3 bases from V and 0 bases from J, with 17 bases between. The CDR3 sequence is 17 residues long. Germline V gives CDR1 KGHSH, CDR2 LQKENI. DNA of the CDR3: TGTGCCAGCTCACCTCCTGGAAGAGGGTGGTTGAACACTGAAGCTTTCTTT. It codes for CASSPPGRGWLNTEAFF.

This clone was observed a handful of times. The chain employs TRBV6-1 and TRBJ2-1; 10 bases line up with TRBD2. CDR1 is MNHNS and CDR2 is SASEGT in the germline V gene. The V gene end was trimmed by 1 base and the J gene end by 6 bases; junction bases not matched to a gene: 3. This CDR3 comprises 15 residues. The CDR3 DNA follows: TGTGCCAGCAGTGAAGGTAGCGGGGGGCTCAATGAGCAGTTCTTC. This codes for CASSEGSGGLNEQFF.

The V and J genes are TRBV10-2 and TRBJ2-1; TRBD2 agrees at 9 bases. The CDR3 is made up of 16 amino acids. Unmatched junction bases numbered 5, after V lost 2 bases and J lost 3 bases. Germline CDR1 is WSHSY and CDR2 is SAAADI. The DNA for the CDR3 is TGCGCCAGCAGTGAGAAAGGACTAGCGTTCTACAATGAGCAGTTCTTC. Translation: CASSEKGLAFYNEQFF.

The V and J genes are TRBV4-2 and TRBJ2-3, with TRBD2 identical over 13 bases. Germline assignment: CDR1 LGHNA and CDR2 YNFKEQ. This CDR3 is 16 amino acids long. J gave up 5 bases and V 2 bases, and 4 bases lay outside the gene matches. The CDR3 nucleotides read TGTGCCAGCAGCCAACGGACTAGCGGGGGTGGAGATACGCAGTATTTT. Protein: CASSQRTSGGGDTQYF.

The V call is TRBV3-1 (or the pseudogene TRBV3-2), the J call TRBJ2-1; D gene ambiguous. Per the germline V gene, CDR1 is LGHDT and CDR2 is YNNKEL (reference sequence). The CDR3 length is 13 residues. V lost 0 bases, J lost 15 bases, and 15 bases lay in between. The CDR3 DNA sequence: TGTGCCAGCAGCCAAGATAAGGGCTACCCGGGGTTCTTC. It encodes CASSQDKGYPGFF.